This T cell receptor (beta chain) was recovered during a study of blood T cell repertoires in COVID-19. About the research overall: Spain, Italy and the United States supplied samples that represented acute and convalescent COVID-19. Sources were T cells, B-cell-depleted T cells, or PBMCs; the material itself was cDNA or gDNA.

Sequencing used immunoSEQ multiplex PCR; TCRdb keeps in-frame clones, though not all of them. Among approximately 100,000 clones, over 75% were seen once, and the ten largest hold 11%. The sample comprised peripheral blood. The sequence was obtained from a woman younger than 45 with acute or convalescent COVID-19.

CDR3 nucleotides: TGCGCCAGCAGCCAAGATCGGATTCCCTGGACAGAAGCTTTCTTT. Residues: CASSQDRIPWTEAFF. V gene TRBV4-1 combines with J gene TRBJ1-1, with a possible D match to TRBD1 (5 bases). The CDR3 contains 15 residues. CDR1 MGHRA and CDR2 YSYEKL come from the germline V gene. The germline V and J ends were trimmed by 0 bases and 8 bases, with 16 bases remaining between them.